The T cell receptor (beta chain) under discussion was sequenced for a study of cytomegalovirus exposure and HLA in healthy donors. Points from the study as a whole: TRBV6-2, TRBV6-3 and other indistinguishable V segments were excluded.

Primers for the PCR totalled 60 Vbeta and 13 Jbeta. Here immunoSEQ multiplex PCR was the method, and the copy in TCRdb shows in-frame clones only, minus some. This sample has under 100,000 clones, with about 80% found just once. On this clone: Its antigen is not known.

The CDR3 is 19 residues long. Trimming pared 4 bases from V and 3 bases from J, leaving 26 bases between. Germline CDR1 reads SGHKS; CDR2 reads YYEKEE (reference sequence). This chain connects TRBV5-5 to TRBJ1-5; D is uncertain. The origin of this receptor is a man between 45 and 60 years old in good health and CMV-seronegative. The sequenced material came from PBMCs. The CDR3 region is CASSLYTLSGAGNNQPQHF. CDR3 coding DNA: TGTGCCAGCAGCCTGTATACACTCTCGGGAGCCGGGAACAATCAGCCCCAGCATTTT.